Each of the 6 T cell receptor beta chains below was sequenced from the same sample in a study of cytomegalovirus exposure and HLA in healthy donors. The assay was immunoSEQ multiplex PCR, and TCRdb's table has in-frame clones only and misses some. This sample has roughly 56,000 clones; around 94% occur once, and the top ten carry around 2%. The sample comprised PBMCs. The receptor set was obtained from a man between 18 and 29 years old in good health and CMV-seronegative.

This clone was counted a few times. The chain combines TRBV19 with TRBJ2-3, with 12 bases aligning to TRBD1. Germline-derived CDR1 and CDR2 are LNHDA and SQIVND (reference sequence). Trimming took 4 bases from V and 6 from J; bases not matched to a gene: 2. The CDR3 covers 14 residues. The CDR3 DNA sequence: TGTGCCAGTAGTAGGGACAGGGGGCTCGATACGCAGTATTTT. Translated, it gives CASSRDRGLDTQYF.

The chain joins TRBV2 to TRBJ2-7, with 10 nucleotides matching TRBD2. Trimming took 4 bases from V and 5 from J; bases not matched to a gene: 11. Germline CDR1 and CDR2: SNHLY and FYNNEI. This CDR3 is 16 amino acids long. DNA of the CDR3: TGTGCCAGCAGTGGACTAGCGGGCCCATCGCGCGACGAGCAGTACTTC. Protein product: CASSGLAGPSRDEQYF.

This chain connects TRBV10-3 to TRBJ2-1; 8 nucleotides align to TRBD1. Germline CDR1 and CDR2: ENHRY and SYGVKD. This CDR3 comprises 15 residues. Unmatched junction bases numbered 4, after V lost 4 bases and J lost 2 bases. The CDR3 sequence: CAISGGTGAYNEQFF. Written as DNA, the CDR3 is TGTGCCATCAGTGGGGGGACAGGTGCCTACAATGAGCAGTTCTTC.

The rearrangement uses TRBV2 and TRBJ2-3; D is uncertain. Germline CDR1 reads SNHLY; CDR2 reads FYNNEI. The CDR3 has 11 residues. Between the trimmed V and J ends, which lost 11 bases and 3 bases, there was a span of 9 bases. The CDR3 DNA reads TGTGCCCAAAGCCCGACAGATACGCAGTATTTT. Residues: CAQSPTDTQYF.

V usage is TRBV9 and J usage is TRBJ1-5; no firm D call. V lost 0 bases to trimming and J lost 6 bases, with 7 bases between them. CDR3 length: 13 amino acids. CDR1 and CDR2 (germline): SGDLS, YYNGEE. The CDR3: CASSVEPLQPQHF. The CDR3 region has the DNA TGTGCCAGCAGCGTAGAGCCCCTTCAGCCCCAGCATTTT. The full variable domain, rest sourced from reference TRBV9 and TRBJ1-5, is DSGVTQTPKHLITATGQRVTLRCSPRSGDLSVYWYQQSLDQGLQFLIQYYNGEERAKGNILERFSAQQFPDLHSELNLSSLELGDSALYFCASSVEPLQPQHFGDGTRLSIL.

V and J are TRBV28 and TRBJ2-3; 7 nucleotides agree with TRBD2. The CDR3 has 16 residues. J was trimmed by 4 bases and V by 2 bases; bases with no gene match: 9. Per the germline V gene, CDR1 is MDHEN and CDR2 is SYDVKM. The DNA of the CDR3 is TGTGCCAGCAGTTTAACCCCGGGCGGGAGCTCAGATACGCAGTATTTT. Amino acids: CASSLTPGGSSDTQYF.